This T cell receptor beta chain was identified in a study of T cell responses to AZD1222 COVID-19 vaccine. Whole-study context: Second-dose timings of about 4 or about 12 weeks were pooled.

Points on this clone: Its cognate antigen is unknown.

The CDR3 spans 15 residues. The J segment lost 4 bases and the V segment lost 5 bases, leaving 10 bases of the junction unmatched. The germline CDR1 and CDR2 sequences are SGHNT and YENEEA. Here immunoSEQ multiplex PCR was the method, and the copy in TCRdb shows in-frame clones only, minus some. Of about 110,000 clones detected, more than 75% appear once; the ten largest clones hold 6.5% to 9.5%. Broader study findings: All repertoire sampling was performed exclusively after the peak T cell response.

This clonotype was sampled from an adult in good health. J is TRBJ2-7 and V is TRBV11-3; 8 positions match TRBD1. Sample: peripheral blood, taken on day 0 of AZD1222 vaccination. Written as DNA, the CDR3 is TGTGCCAGCAGCAACCCCGGGACAGGCGTTTACGAGCAGTACTTC. Translated: CASSNPGTGVYEQYF. Drawing the rest from reference TRBV11-3 and TRBJ2-7, the complete variable domain is EAGVVQSPRYKIIEKKQPVAFWCNPISGHNTLYWYLQNLGQGPELLIRYENEEAVDDSQLPKDRFSAERLKGVDSTLKIQPAELGDSAVYLCASSNPGTGVYEQYFGPGTRLTVT.